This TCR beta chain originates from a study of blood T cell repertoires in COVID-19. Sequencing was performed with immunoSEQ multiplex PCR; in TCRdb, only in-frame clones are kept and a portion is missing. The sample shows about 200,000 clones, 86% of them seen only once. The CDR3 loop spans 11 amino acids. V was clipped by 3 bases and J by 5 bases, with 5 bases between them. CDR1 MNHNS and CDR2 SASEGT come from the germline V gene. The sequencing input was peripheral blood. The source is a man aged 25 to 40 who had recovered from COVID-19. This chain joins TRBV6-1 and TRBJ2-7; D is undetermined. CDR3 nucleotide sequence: TGTGCCAGCAGTGAGCGTCACGAGCAGTACTTC. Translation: CASSERHEQYF.